This record concerns one TCR beta chain sequence. Its antigen is not identified. This record belongs to a study of a mutant IDH1 vaccine in newly diagnosed glioma. Study-level background: Commencement of vaccination occurred 4-6 weeks following radiotherapy alone, or concurrently with temozolomide cycles. Earlier care involved radiotherapy, temozolomide, or both, and the majority received both. Broader study findings: Vaccine-induced immune responses were detected in around 92% of patients.

Described time point: week 47, end of study. What each vaccine dose contained was 300 ug of mutant IDH1 20-mer peptide, accompanied by topical imiquimod. Clones were sequenced by immunoSEQ multiplex PCR, and TCRdb holds only the in-frame ones, with some missing. The sample has about 62,000 clones, roughly four fifths seen once. Germline CDR1 SGHTA, CDR2 FQGNSA. Between the trimmed V and J ends, which lost 6 bases and 5 bases, there was a span of 16 bases. CDR3 length equals 14 residues. This receptor was taken from a man between 25 and 39 years old with glioma. This sample comprised PBMCs, obtained from a glioma patient whose treatment included an IDH1 peptide vaccine. V is TRBV7-2 and J is TRBJ1-1, with TRBD1 as a possible D gene (5 bases). The DNA for the CDR3 is TGTGCCAGCAGAAGTCCACCTCAGGGTACTGAAGCTTTCTTT. Translated, it gives CASRSPPQGTEAFF. The full variable domain, rest sourced from reference TRBV7-2 and TRBJ1-1, is GAGVSQSPSNKVTEKGKDVELRCDPISGHTALYWYRQSLGQGLEFLIYFQGNSAPDKSGLPSDRFSAERTGGSVSTLTIQRTQQEDSAVYLCASRSPPQGTEAFFGQGTRLTVV.